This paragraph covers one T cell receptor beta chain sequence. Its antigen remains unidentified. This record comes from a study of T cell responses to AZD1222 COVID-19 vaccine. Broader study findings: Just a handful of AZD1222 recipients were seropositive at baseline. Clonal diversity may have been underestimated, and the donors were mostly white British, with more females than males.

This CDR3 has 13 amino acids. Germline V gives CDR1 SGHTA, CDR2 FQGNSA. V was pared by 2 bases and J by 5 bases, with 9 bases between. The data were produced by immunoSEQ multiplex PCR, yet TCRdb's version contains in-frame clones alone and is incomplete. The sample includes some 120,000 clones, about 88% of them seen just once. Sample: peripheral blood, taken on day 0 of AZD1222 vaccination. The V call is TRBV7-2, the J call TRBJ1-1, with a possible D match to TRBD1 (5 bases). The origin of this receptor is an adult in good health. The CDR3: CASSLSGVTEAFF. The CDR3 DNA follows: TGTGCCAGCAGCTTATCGGGGGTAACTGAAGCTTTCTTT.